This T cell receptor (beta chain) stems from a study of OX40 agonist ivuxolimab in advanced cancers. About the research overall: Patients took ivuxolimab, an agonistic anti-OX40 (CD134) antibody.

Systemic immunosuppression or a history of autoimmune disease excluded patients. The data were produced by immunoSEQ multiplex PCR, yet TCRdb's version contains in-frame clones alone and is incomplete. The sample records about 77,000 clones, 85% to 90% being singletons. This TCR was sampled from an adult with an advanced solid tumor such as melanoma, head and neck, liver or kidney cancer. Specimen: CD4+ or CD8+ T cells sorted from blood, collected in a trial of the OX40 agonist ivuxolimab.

The CDR3 sequence: CASSWRGAGQPQHF. DNA for the CDR3: TGTGCCAGCAGCTGGAGGGGGGCAGGGCAGCCCCAGCATTTT. J is TRBJ1-5 and V is TRBV7-2; the D gene is possibly TRBD1 (6 bases). Germline V gives CDR1 SGHTA, CDR2 FQGNSA. Trimming took 4 bases from V and 7 from J, leaving 14 bases between them. This CDR3 region has 14 residues.